The TCR beta chain under discussion was sequenced for a study of T cells in Graves' hyperthyroidism and ophthalmopathy. Germline CDR1 and CDR2: MNHEY and SVGAGI. The CDR3 spans 15 residues. With V trimmed by 0 bases and J by 7 bases, 8 bases remained unmatched. Each person with ophthalmopathy scored at least 3 on the Clinical Activity Score, reached NOSPECS grade 4 or higher, and had been ill under 3 months. RNA transcripts served as the template for amplifying TCR beta CDR3 regions. Carried out on the TCR CDR3, a first-round RT-PCR used the HTBI primer set. MiXCR was run by TCRdb on the multiplex PCR reads, yielding one entry per CDR3 protein. The sample includes a few hundred thousand distinct CDR3 sequences, approximately 17% of them seen just once. Regarding the study as a whole: In the analysis, a 13 V-J model separated ophthalmopathy from stable hyperthyroidism.

About this clonotype: Antigen: not known.

The genes are TRBV6-5 and TRBJ2-5; 7 bases are a match to TRBD1. The sequence derives from a woman aged 18-30 years with Graves' ophthalmopathy. What was sequenced was blood. CDR3 in DNA: TGTGCCAGCAGTTACTCAAACGACAGGGCGATGACCCAGTACTTC. Translated: CASSYSNDRAMTQYF.